A single TCR beta chain is shown here with its context. A clone one base away is much larger, so this may be a read error. This CDR3 contains 15 residues. Germline V CDR1 and CDR2: LNHDA, SQIVND (reference sequence). V lost 3 bases to trimming and J lost 3 bases; unmatched junction nucleotides: 3. This sample is part of a study of shared clonotypes between healthy human individuals. Across the study: Those who served as donors were two women and a few men between the ages of 18 and 49.

Ten immunoSEQ deep assay plates held the unsorted PBMC DNA. Some clones are missing from TCRdb's copy, which holds only in-frame ones; the method was immunoSEQ multiplex PCR. The sample has some 500,000 clones, over 60% seen once. The sample taken for sequencing was PBMCs. The source of this sequence is a woman aged 40 to 49 in good health. Some clones in this sample may be carry-over from other donors' samples. The chain has TRBV19 and TRBJ2-1, with 9 nucleotides matching TRBD2. CDR3 sequence reads: CASSMAGGDYNEQFF. Here the CDR3 DNA reads TGTGCCAGTAGTATGGCGGGAGGGGACTACAATGAGCAGTTCTTC.